This TCR beta chain derives from a study of vaccination effects on CD4 cells after COVID-19 (dated by TCRdb to about 2022). Regarding the complete study: In the ViraFEST assay, PBMC were stimulated with viral peptide pools, and antigen-specific CD4+ T cell clonotypes were then identified by expansion using TCR sequencing. Post-vaccine samples across the study were collected a median of 72 days after the second dose, with a range of 14 to 241. A few million PBMC per well were cultured with approximately 10 ug/ml peptides in IMDM containing 5% human AB serum, about 9.6 IU/ml IL-2 and gentamicin. The study compared SARS-CoV-2 spike-specific CD4+ TCR repertoires before and after mRNA vaccination in COVID-19 convalescent patients and infection-naive vaccine recipients. The full study included some 10 COVID-19 convalescent patients and a handful of SARS-CoV-2-naive healthy vaccine recipients. Cultures from other donors in the study were sequenced using the Oncomine TCR Beta short-read assay on an Illumina iSeq 100. The paper's findings and limits, for the study overall: The study was limited by a small number of convalescent patients and lacked early post-infection timepoints. Marked clonal contraction was observed in both infection-induced and vaccine-induced clones at late post-vaccination timepoints, consistent with waning T cell responses. Among healthy vaccine recipients, nearly all vaccine-induced clones were SARS-CoV-2 mono-reactive, and just 1 of 255 was cross-reactive with common cold coronaviruses.

V sheds 1 base and J sheds 3 bases, leaving 12 bases between their ends. The germline V gene sets CDR1 to SGHTA and CDR2 to FQGTGA. The CDR3 holds 15 amino acids from the cysteine to the phenylalanine. Only the CDR3 DNA is retained, 45 bases long and in frame from the first base. This clone has more than one count but fewer than ten. This clone's antigen is unknown. Nothing much larger sits one base from this clone, and base qualities are not available. After less than 13 days of culture, CD4+ T cells were isolated with the EasySep CD4+ T cell isolation kit. Participants received two doses of either the BNT162b2 or the mRNA-1273 mRNA SARS-CoV-2 vaccine. The absence of prior SARS-CoV-2 infection in healthy vaccine recipients was confirmed by negative nucleocapsid antibodies before and after vaccination. On days 3 and 7, half of the culture medium was replaced with fresh IL-2-containing medium. Unless noted otherwise, every peptide stimulation condition was grown in triplicate wells. PBMC were separated from whole blood using Ficoll-Paque Plus gradient centrifugation and were then either cryopreserved at -140C or used fresh. The QIAamp micro DNA kit was used to extract genomic DNA from the cultured CD4+ T cells.

Libraries were made using the immunoSEQ multiplex PCR assay. TCR beta CDR3 sequencing was performed on DNA from the cultured, isolated CD4+ T cells. The original pipeline was this. The analysis removed non-productive TCR sequences, trimmed reads to the CDR3 region, and retained only CDR3s that were 7 or more amino acids long. The MANAFEST web app was used to pick out antigen-specific clonotypes by comparing their expansion in peptide wells with that in reference cultures. For clones to be considered positive, expansion at FDR<0.05 versus reference and all other wells, an odds ratio above 5, and a frequency above 0.1% in two replicate wells were required. Cross-reactive clonotypes were defined as significantly expanded in SARS-CoV-2 spike wells and in at least one common cold coronavirus spike condition. Using the stringdist R package, CDR3 similarity was measured by Levenshtein distance, and unrooted trees were constructed with ape in R 3.6.1. This immuneACCESS table, as held by TCRdb, lists in-frame sequences with V and J called but not all clones. Of the missing ones, under half trace to an unresolved V gene in checked studies; the others have no known cause. V and J calls plus clone size are reproduced from that table; the DNA served to infer D and trimming. Present in this sample are some 66,000 clones, over 75% of which were seen just once. The top ten clonotypes cover approximately 2.3% of the sample.

This clonotype originated in a human donor who received a COVID-19 vaccine. This chain is built from TRBV7-3 and TRBJ1-2; a tentative D call is TRBD1 (5 bases match). The material sequenced was CD4+ T cells from PBMCs cultured without peptide, taken after COVID-19 vaccination. The nucleotide sequence reads TGTGCCAGCAGCTTAAGATCTGGGACTGACTATGGCTACACCTTC. It codes for CASSLRSGTDYGYTF. Beyond the CDR3, the reference TRBV7-3 and TRBJ1-2 genes provide the residues; the full variable domain reads: GAGVSQTPSNKVTEKGKYVELRCDPISGHTALYWYRQSLGQGPEFLIYFQGTGAADDSGLPNDRFFAVRPEGSVSTLKIQRTERGDSAVYLCASSLRSGTDYGYTFGSGTRLTVV.